The 14 T cell receptor beta chains reported below all come from one sample, sequenced in a study of blood T cell repertoires in COVID-19. Sequencing was performed with immunoSEQ multiplex PCR; in TCRdb, only in-frame clones are kept and a portion is missing. The sample consists of a few hundred thousand clones, about 80% of them appearing once. Material: peripheral blood. These receptor sequences come from a person aged 70 to 79 with COVID-19, enrolled during active disease.

The genes are TRBV6-5 and TRBJ1-5, with D maybe TRBD1 (6 bases). The V gene's germline CDR1 is MNHEY and CDR2 SVGAGI. The CDR3 sequence is 12 residues long. Trimming shortened V by 8 bases and J by 7 bases, and 12 bases separated the two germline ends. The CDR3 nucleotides read TGTGCCAGCCGGGGGCGGGGGCAGCCCCAGCATTTT. Amino acids: CASRGRGQPQHF.

The gene calls are TRBV11-3 and TRBJ2-7; D is possibly TRBD2 (5 bases). Germline V gives CDR1 SGHNT, CDR2 YENEEA. The CDR3 spans 13 residues. The ends were cut back, 0 bases at V and 4 bases at J, with 7 bases in the middle. CDR3 loop: CASSLEEGYEQYF. The DNA of the CDR3 is TGTGCCAGCAGCTTAGAAGAGGGTTACGAGCAGTACTTC.

In its sample, this clone was seen a few times. The V and J genes are TRBV27 and TRBJ2-7; TRBD1 might be the D (5 bases). The CDR3 spans 13 residues. Germline V gene sequence: CDR1 MNHEY, CDR2 SMNVEV (reference sequence). Trimming cost V 6 bases and J 4 bases, with 13 bases left between them. For the CDR3, the DNA is TGTGCCAGCAGCCGTCTTGGGGCATACGAGCAGTACTTC. Amino acid sequence: CASSRLGAYEQYF.

The J gene is TRBJ2-1, the V gene TRBV2; 11 bases align to TRBD2. Looked up from germline, CDR1 is SNHLY and CDR2 is FYNNEI. Trimming removed 5 bases from V and 2 bases from J; junction bases left unmatched: 2. CDR3 length: 15 residues. CDR3: CASSLTSGAYNEQFF. The CDR3 coding sequence is TGTGCCAGCAGTCTGACTAGCGGGGCCTACAATGAGCAGTTCTTC. Supplemented by reference TRBV2 and TRBJ2-1, the full variable domain reads EPEVTQTPSHQVTQMGQEVILRCVPISNHLYFYWYRQILGQKVEFLVSFYNNEISEKSEIFDDQFSVERPDGSNFTLKIRSTKLEDSAMYFCASSLTSGAYNEQFFGPGTRLTVL.

The V gene is TRBV30, the J gene TRBJ1-6; 10 bases map to TRBD1. V was clipped by 5 bases and J by 8 bases; unmatched bases: 3. Germline lookup yields CDR1 GTSNPN and CDR2 SVGIG (reference sequence). This CDR3 has 13 residues. For the CDR3, the DNA is TGTGCCTGGGGAGGGACAGGGGATTCACCCCTCCACTTT. Encoded protein: CAWGGTGDSPLHF.

This sequence joins TRBV28 and TRBJ1-1, with 8 bases fitting TRBD1. The CDR3 totals 13 residues. Trimming removed 8 bases from V and 5 bases from J; junction bases left unmatched: 7. In germline, CDR1 is MDHEN, CDR2 SYDVKM. The CDR3, as DNA: TGTGCCAGCCATCGACAGGGGCGAACTGAAGCTTTCTTT. This codes for CASHRQGRTEAFF.

This chain joins TRBV6-1 and TRBJ1-4; 8 bases fit TRBD1. The germline V gene has CDR1 MNHNS and CDR2 SASEGT. Germline trimming cut 2 bases from V and 4 bases from J; bases unmatched to any gene: 6. CDR3 length equals 16 residues. The CDR3 loop reads CASSELGDRINEKLFF. The CDR3 coding sequence is TGTGCCAGCAGTGAATTGGGGGACAGGATTAATGAAAAACTGTTTTTT.

The chain couples TRBV6-4 to TRBJ2-2; the D gene is possibly TRBD1 (5 bases). Trimming removed 4 bases at V and 5 bases at J, with 11 bases between. This CDR3 is 14 amino acids long. Germline V gives CDR1 MRHNA, CDR2 SNTAGT. CDR3 sequence reads: CASSAGSLTGELFF. CDR3 coding DNA: TGTGCCAGCAGTGCAGGGTCCCTAACCGGGGAGCTGTTTTTT.

The rearrangement uses TRBV2 and TRBJ1-2; 7 nucleotides match TRBD1. Germline CDR1 is SNHLY and CDR2 is FYNNEI. The J segment lost 7 bases and the V segment lost 6 bases, leaving 5 bases of the junction unmatched. The CDR3 spans 12 residues. The CDR3 coding sequence is TGTGCCAGCAGGGACGACAGGGTTGGCTACACCTTC. Its translation: CASRDDRVGYTF.

The rearrangement uses TRBV9 and TRBJ2-3, with TRBD2 identical over 9 bases. CDR3 length: 15 amino acids. V lost 4 bases to trimming and J lost 4 bases; unmatched junction nucleotides: 7. Germline V gene sequence: CDR1 SGDLS, CDR2 YYNGEE. This CDR3 reads CASSPRLAVPDTQYF. In nucleotides, the CDR3 is TGTGCCAGCAGCCCCAGACTAGCGGTCCCAGATACGCAGTATTTT.

The J gene is TRBJ2-3, the V gene TRBV14, with a possible D match to TRBD1 (5 bases). Per the germline V gene, CDR1 is SGHDN and CDR2 is FVKESK. The CDR3 contains 15 residues. With 3 bases removed from V and 5 bases from J, the gap between germline ends came to 15 bases. The CDR3 here is CASSQSVQGGDTQYF. In DNA form, the CDR3 reads TGTGCCAGCAGCCAGAGCGTTCAGGGCGGAGATACGCAGTATTTT.

This CDR3 is CATSRDISGGAYDTQYF. DNA for the CDR3: TGTGCCACCAGCAGAGATATAAGCGGGGGGGCCTACGATACGCAGTATTTT. This chain joins TRBV15 and TRBJ2-3; TRBD2 matches 10 bases. Germline V gene lookup returns CDR1 LNHNV and CDR2 YYDKDF (reference sequence). Trimming at V came to 0 bases and at J to 6 bases, leaving 9 bases not matched to a gene. The CDR3 runs 17 residues.

V gene TRBV25-1 combines with J gene TRBJ2-7; tentatively, D is TRBD1 (6 bases). The V and J ends lost 3 bases and 7 bases respectively, with 13 bases between them. This CDR3 contains 13 residues. Looked up from germline, CDR1 is MGHDK and CDR2 is SYGVNS. CDR3 protein: CASSDLGGSEQYF. CDR3 coding DNA: TGTGCCAGCAGTGATCTAGGGGGAAGTGAGCAGTACTTC.

In this sample, this clone turned up once. The chain uses TRBV5-1 and TRBJ2-6; possibly TRBD1 for D (6 bases). Germline loops: CDR1 SGHRS, CDR2 YFSETQ. The CDR3 has 15 residues. V lost 4 bases and J lost 1, with 9 bases in between. The CDR3 is CASSDRSSGANVLTF. CDR3 in DNA: TGCGCCAGCAGCGACAGGAGTTCTGGGGCCAACGTCCTGACTTTC.